This T cell receptor beta chain was sequenced in a study of blood T cell repertoires in COVID-19. As for the study in general: Researchers got acute and convalescent COVID-19 samples from the United States, Italy and Spain.

One Seattle source followed patients from active infection through their disease course. CDR1 is SQVTM, CDR2 ANQGSEA, per germline. Unmatched junction bases numbered 7, after V lost 6 bases and J lost 7 bases. The CDR3 has 13 amino acids. Libraries were prepared by immunoSEQ multiplex PCR; TCRdb keeps only in-frame clonotypes and omits some of them. The sample includes about 150,000 clones, about 85% of them seen just once. This TCR came from a man aged 60 to 69 with COVID-19, enrolled during active disease. The chain has TRBV29-1 and TRBJ1-4, with TRBD1 matching 8 bases. The specimen was peripheral blood. DNA for the CDR3: TGCAGCGTGGAACAGGGGGGAAGTGAAAAACTGTTTTTT. Translation gives CSVEQGGSEKLFF.